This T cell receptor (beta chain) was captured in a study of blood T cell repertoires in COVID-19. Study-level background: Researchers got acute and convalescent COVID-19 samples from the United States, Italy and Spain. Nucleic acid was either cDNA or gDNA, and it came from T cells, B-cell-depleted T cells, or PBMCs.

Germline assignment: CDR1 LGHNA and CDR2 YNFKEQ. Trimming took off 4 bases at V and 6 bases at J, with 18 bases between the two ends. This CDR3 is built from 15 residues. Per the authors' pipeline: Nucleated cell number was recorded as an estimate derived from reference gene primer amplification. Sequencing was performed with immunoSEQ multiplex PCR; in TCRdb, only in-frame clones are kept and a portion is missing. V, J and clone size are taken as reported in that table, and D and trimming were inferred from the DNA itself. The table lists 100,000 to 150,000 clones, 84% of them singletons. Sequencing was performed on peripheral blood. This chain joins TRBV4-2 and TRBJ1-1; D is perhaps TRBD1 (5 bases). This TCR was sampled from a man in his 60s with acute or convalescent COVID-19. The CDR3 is CASSPEGSGEAEAFF. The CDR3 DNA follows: TGTGCCAGCAGCCCCGAGGGATCGGGGGAGGCTGAAGCTTTCTTT.